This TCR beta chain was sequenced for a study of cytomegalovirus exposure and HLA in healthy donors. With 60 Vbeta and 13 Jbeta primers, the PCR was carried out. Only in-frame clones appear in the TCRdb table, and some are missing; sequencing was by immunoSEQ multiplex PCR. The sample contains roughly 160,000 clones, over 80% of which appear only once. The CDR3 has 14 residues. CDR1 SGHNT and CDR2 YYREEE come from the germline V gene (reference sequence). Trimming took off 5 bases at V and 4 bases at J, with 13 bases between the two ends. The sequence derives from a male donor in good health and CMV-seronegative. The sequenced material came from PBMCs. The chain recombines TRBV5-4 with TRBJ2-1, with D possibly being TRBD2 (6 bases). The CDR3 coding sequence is TGTGCCAGCAGTCGGGTGGGGGGTTACAATGAGCAGTTCTTC. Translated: CASSRVGGYNEQFF.